This is a list of T cell receptor beta chains from one sample in a study of blood T cell repertoires in COVID-19. Clones were sequenced by immunoSEQ multiplex PCR, and TCRdb holds only the in-frame ones, with some missing. The sample has roughly 200,000 clones, less than 90% seen once. Material: PBMCs or T cells enriched from blood (not recorded which). These receptors came from a young woman who had been exposed to COVID-19. Each CDR3 is given with its conserved first and last residue. The D gene is left open where the match is weak.

TRBV7-9	TRBJ1-5	.	TGTGCCAGTGAGGCGGAGGCCGAATTGGGGCCCCAGCATTTT	CASEAEAELGPQHF
TRBV7-2	TRBJ2-7	.	TGTGCCAGCAGCTCTCAGGGCTACGAGCAGTACTTC	CASSSQGYEQYF
TRBV6-6	TRBJ1-5	.	TGTGCCAGCAGCCTCGACAGCACCCAGCATTTT	CASSLDSTQHF
TRBV7-9	TRBJ2-2	.	TGTGCCAGCAGCTTGGCGGACAGTTTCTCCCCAACCGGGGAGCTGTTTTTT	CASSLADSFSPTGELFF
TRBV27	TRBJ2-7	TRBD1	TGTGCCAGCCGTTATGGGGGGACAGGGGTTTACGAGCAGTACTTC	CASRYGGTGVYEQYF
TRBV28	TRBJ2-6	.	TGTGCCAGCGGTTCACAGATGGGCGGGGCCAACGTCCTGACTTTC	CASGSQMGGANVLTF
TRBV19	TRBJ2-7	.	TGTGCCAGTAGTGTTCAGGGAGGAGGCTACGAGCAGTACTTC	CASSVQGGGYEQYF
TRBV6-2/TRBV6-3	TRBJ2-1	TRBD2	TGTGCCAGCAGTTATTCGGCTAGCGGGGGGAGCTCCTACAATGAGCAGTTCTTC	CASSYSASGGSSYNEQFF
TRBV5-5	TRBJ1-5	.	TGTGCCAGCAGCCCCTTGAGGGAAACAACCAGTCAGCCCCAGCATTTT	CASSPLRETTSQPQHF
TRBV19	TRBJ1-2	.	TGTGCCAGCCATTTGTCAGACAGGCCGACGTACTACACCTTC	CASHLSDRPTYYTF
TRBV30	TRBJ1-6	.	TGTGCCTGGAGCCCTCTGGCGGGCCGTAATTCACCCCTCCACTTT	CAWSPLAGRNSPLHF
TRBV30	TRBJ1-2	TRBD1	TGTGCCTGGAGGCCGTCCGGGACAGGGGAAGGGAACTATGGCTACACCTTC	CAWRPSGTGEGNYGYTF
TRBV7-3	TRBJ2-2	.	TGTGCCAGCAGCCTTACAGGGTCAGACGGGGAGCTGTTTTTT	CASSLTGSDGELFF
TRBV4-3	TRBJ1-3	.	TGCGCCAGCAGTCCCTCAGTCAGGGGCACTGGAAACACCATATATTTT	CASSPSVRGTGNTIYF
TRBV2	TRBJ2-7	.	TGTGCCAGCAACCCGGGAACCATATACGAGCAGTACTTC	CASNPGTIYEQYF
TRBV2	TRBJ1-1	.	TGTGCCAGCAGGGCTGCCCCGACACTGGTGGGCACTGAAGCTTTCTTT	CASRAAPTLVGTEAFF
TRBV19	TRBJ1-5	TRBD1	TGTGCCAGTTCCCCGGGACAGAGAAATCAGCCCCAGCATTTT	CASSPGQRNQPQHF
TRBV29-1	TRBJ2-7	.	TGCAGCGCCCTCTTGAGGGAGGACTACGAGCAGTACTTC	CSALLREDYEQYF
TRBV29-1	TRBJ2-3	.	TGCAGCGTCTCTAGTTCGGGCACAGATACGCAGTATTTT	CSVSSSGTDTQYF
TRBV5-8	TRBJ2-3	.	TGTGCCAGCAGCGCTCCCTTTGGGGCCACAGATACGCAGTATTTT	CASSAPFGATDTQYF
TRBV6-5	TRBJ2-1	.	TGTGCCAGCAGTTCTTACAGGCCCCACAATGAGCAGTTCTTC	CASSSYRPHNEQFF
TRBV6-1	TRBJ1-5	.	TGTGCCAGCAGTGAAGTTGGAGGGCCACTAGGCCGGCCCCAGCATTTT	CASSEVGGPLGRPQHF
TRBV4-1	TRBJ2-7	TRBD1	TGCGCCAGCAGCCCCGGGACAGGGGGGTCGGGGCAGTACTTC	CASSPGTGGSGQYF